Described below is a single T cell receptor (beta chain) sequence and its context. The data derive from a study of blood T cell repertoires in COVID-19. Study-level background: Samples representing acute and convalescent COVID-19 were sourced from the United States, Italy and Spain.

The V and J ends lost 0 bases and 4 bases respectively, with 9 bases between them. The length of the CDR3 is 14 residues. Per the germline V gene, CDR1 is MNHEY and CDR2 is SMNVEV (reference sequence). The table came from immunoSEQ multiplex PCR; TCRdb's copy has only in-frame clones and leaves some out. The data show a few hundred thousand clones, 80% to 85% seen once. This receptor was taken from a person between 70 and 80 years old with COVID-19, enrolled during active disease. The specimen sequenced was peripheral blood. V is TRBV27 and J is TRBJ1-1; D not resolved. CDR3 sequence reads: CASSLSPEGTEAFF. The CDR3 nucleotides read TGTGCCAGCAGTTTATCCCCCGAGGGCACTGAAGCTTTCTTT.